Below, 30 T cell receptor beta chains from the same sample are listed, as sequenced in a study of OX40 agonist ivuxolimab in advanced cancers. Using immunoSEQ multiplex PCR, the repertoire was profiled, and TCRdb retains in-frame clones only, with some absent. This table has about 88,000 clones, about 83% appearing once. Sample: CD4+ or CD8+ T cells sorted from blood, taken in a trial of the OX40 agonist ivuxolimab. The receptors derive from an adult with an advanced solid tumor such as melanoma, head and neck, liver or kidney cancer.

This chain connects TRBV2 to TRBJ1-1, with 7 bases matching TRBD1. V was pared by 6 bases and J by 4 bases, with 8 bases of the junction left unmatched. This CDR3 has 14 amino acids. CDR1 and CDR2 (germline): SNHLY, FYNNEI. CDR3 residues: CASRNTGVGTEAFF. In DNA form, the CDR3 reads TGTGCCAGCAGGAATACAGGGGTCGGCACTGAAGCTTTCTTT.

This clone was counted once. This chain connects TRBV19 to TRBJ1-6; TRBD1 aligns across 7 bases. The CDR3 is made up of 14 amino acids. The V and J ends lost 5 bases and 10 bases, in that order; junction bases with no gene match: 8. Germline assignment: CDR1 LNHDA and CDR2 SQIVND (reference sequence). CDR3 loop: CASSPRTGESPLHF. CDR3 DNA: TGTGCCAGTAGTCCCCGGACAGGTGAATCACCCCTCCACTTT.

The CDR3 protein is CASSSQGVAEQFF. CDR3 sequence (DNA): TGTGCCAGCAGTTCACAGGGGGTAGCTGAGCAGTTCTTC. The rearrangement links TRBV6-5 to TRBJ2-1; 8 bases fit TRBD1. The germline gives CDR1 MNHEY, CDR2 SVGAGI. The CDR3 has 13 amino acids. V lost 4 bases, J lost 9 bases, and 5 bases stayed unmatched.

The rearrangement links TRBV5-4 to TRBJ1-1; D uncertain. The CDR3 spans 13 residues. Germline V CDR1 and CDR2: SGHNT, YYREEE (reference sequence). Trimming removed 1 base from V and 3 bases from J, with 7 bases in between. CDR3 sequence (DNA): TGTGCCAGCAGCTTGTTTCCGGACACTGAAGCTTTCTTT. Amino acids: CASSLFPDTEAFF.

The chain employs TRBV19 and TRBJ2-3; 8 bases line up with TRBD2. The CDR3 loop spans 15 amino acids. The trim removed 8 bases at V and 2 bases at J, leaving 9 bases unmatched. Germline CDR1 and CDR2: LNHDA and SQIVND (reference sequence). CDR3 protein: CASYGSGSTTDTQYF. CDR3 in DNA: TGTGCCAGTTACGGGAGCGGGAGTACCACAGATACGCAGTATTTT.

A single count supports this clone. The chain couples TRBV7-2 to TRBJ2-3; possibly TRBD1 for D (6 bases). The CDR3 runs 15 residues. Trimming took 1 base from V and 5 from J, leaving 13 bases between them. CDR1 is SGHTA and CDR2 is FQGNSA in the germline V gene. CDR3 sequence reads: CASSLGDIRGDTQYF. CDR3 sequence (DNA): TGTGCCAGCAGCTTAGGGGACATTCGGGGAGATACGCAGTATTTT.

This chain uses TRBV7-9 with TRBJ2-4, with D uncertain. CDR3 size: 13 residues. Germline V gives CDR1 SEHNR, CDR2 FQNEAQ (reference sequence). Trimming removed 5 bases from V and 6 bases from J, with 11 bases in between. CDR3 in DNA: TGTGCCAGCAGCCCTACCTTCGGAAACATTCAGTACTTC. It yields the protein CASSPTFGNIQYF.

The sample holds one count of this clone. The rearrangement uses TRBV6-5 and TRBJ2-7; 8 nucleotides match TRBD1. Germline V gene sequence: CDR1 MNHEY, CDR2 SVGAGI. V shed 1 base, J shed 3 bases, and the junction held 8 bases outside the gene matches. The CDR3 has 16 residues. The CDR3 reads CASSYWRQGIIYEQYF. The CDR3 DNA sequence: TGTGCCAGCAGTTACTGGCGACAGGGGATTATCTACGAGCAGTACTTC.

The chain joins TRBV6-6 to TRBJ2-7; 7 bases line up with TRBD1. Germline CDR1 reads MNHNY; CDR2 reads SVGAGI (reference sequence). J gave up 2 bases and V 7 bases, and 5 bases lay outside the gene matches. The CDR3 spans 13 residues. The CDR3 region is CASTFGQAYEQYF. The CDR3, as DNA: TGTGCCAGCACCTTTGGACAGGCCTACGAGCAGTACTTC.

This clone has ten or more counts. The chain joins TRBV15 to TRBJ2-7, with 8 nucleotides matching TRBD2. V shed 0 bases, J shed 6 bases, and the junction held 7 bases outside the gene matches. CDR1 and CDR2 (germline): LNHNV, YYDKDF (reference sequence). The CDR3 consists of 15 residues. CDR3 protein: CATSRDLPGGPEQYF. CDR3 coding DNA: TGTGCCACCAGCAGAGATCTTCCGGGGGGGCCCGAGCAGTACTTC.

The CDR3 DNA reads as TGTGCCAGCAGCGTAGGGTCGGCGGGCGTCTACGGGACTACCTACACAGATACGCAGTATTTT. Protein sequence: CASSVGSAGVYGTTYTDTQYF. The chain recombines TRBV9 with TRBJ2-3; 7 bases align to TRBD2. CDR3 length: 21 amino acids. The germline V gene encodes CDR1 SGDLS and CDR2 YYNGEE. The ends lost 0 bases at V and 2 bases at J; junction bases unmatched: 21.

This rearrangement joins TRBV5-6 to TRBJ1-1, with D perhaps matching TRBD1 (6 bases). CDR3 length equals 16 residues. Trimming removed 3 bases from V and 3 bases from J, with 18 bases in between. Germline-derived CDR1 and CDR2 are SGHDT and YYEEEE. For the CDR3, the DNA is TGTGCCAGCAGCTCAAATCGGGGGCGACGGGACACTGAAGCTTTCTTT. Protein product: CASSSNRGRRDTEAFF. The variable domain in full, with the rest retrieved from reference TRBV5-6 and TRBJ1-1, is DAGVTQSPTHLIKTRGQQVTLRCSPKSGHDTVSWYQQALGQGPQFIFQYYEEEERQRGNFPDRFSGHQFPNYSSELNVNALLLGDSALYLCASSSNRGRRDTEAFFGQGTRLTVV.

This clone was picked up one time. The chain combines TRBV19 with TRBJ1-1, with D possibly being TRBD1 (6 bases). The CDR3 covers 12 residues. Germline loops: CDR1 LNHDA, CDR2 SQIVND (reference sequence). V lost 2 bases, J lost 5 bases, and 6 bases lay in between. The CDR3 nucleotides are TGTGCCAGTAGTATAAGGGGGACTGAAGCTTTCTTT. Translated: CASSIRGTEAFF.

The rearrangement uses TRBV19 and TRBJ1-1, with D tentatively TRBD1 (6 bases). The CDR3 totals 15 residues. Germline lookup yields CDR1 LNHDA and CDR2 SQIVND (reference sequence). V was clipped by 1 base and J by 3 bases, with 12 bases between them. The chain's CDR3 is CASSIGARGDTEAFF. For the CDR3, the DNA is TGTGCCAGTAGTATAGGCGCCAGGGGCGACACTGAAGCTTTCTTT.

This clone occurred a few times. In the same sample, other DNA sequences code for this CDR3. The chain employs TRBV18 and TRBJ2-1, with unresolved D. Germline-derived CDR1 and CDR2 are KGHSH and LQKENI. Trimming pared 0 bases from V and 0 bases from J, leaving 6 bases between. The CDR3 extends over 15 amino acids. The CDR3 nucleotides are TGTGCCAGCTCACCACCGGGGTCCTCCTACAATGAGCAGTTCTTC. This gives the protein CASSPPGSSYNEQFF.

This chain connects TRBV19 to TRBJ2-7; possible D gene TRBD1, 5 bases. Trimming removed 6 bases from V and 3 bases from J, with 18 bases in between. The CDR3 runs to 15 residues. CDR1 is LNHDA, CDR2 SQIVND, per germline (reference sequence). CDR3 sequence (DNA): TGTGCCAGTAGGCTCTCCGCCCCAGGGAACTACGAGCAGTACTTC. It translates to CASRLSAPGNYEQYF.

This clone was picked up one time. The V call is TRBV7-9, the J call TRBJ2-2; the D is unclear. Germline values: CDR1 SEHNR, CDR2 FQNEAQ (reference sequence). The CDR3 loop spans 13 amino acids. With 5 bases removed from V and 1 base from J, the gap between germline ends came to 5 bases. In DNA form, the CDR3 reads TGTGCCAGCAGCCCCAGGAACACCGGGGAGCTGTTTTTT. Encoded protein: CASSPRNTGELFF.

This chain connects TRBV6-4 to TRBJ1-4; TRBD1 matches at 7 bases. Germline V CDR1 and CDR2: MRHNA, SNTAGT. Unmatched junction bases numbered 8, after V lost 0 bases and J lost 7 bases. This CDR3 is 16 amino acids long. CDR3 residues: CASSDSTDRESEKLFF. CDR3 DNA sequence: TGTGCCAGCAGTGACTCGACCGACAGGGAGAGTGAAAAACTGTTTTTT.

The V call is TRBV9, the J call TRBJ1-4; D remains unclear. V was pared by 2 bases and J by 6 bases, with 14 bases between. The V gene's germline CDR1 is SGDLS and CDR2 YYNGEE. The CDR3 is made up of 15 amino acids. CDR3 nucleotides: TGTGCCAGCAGCGTGGCACCGCGTGGGGATGAAAAACTGTTTTTT. Protein sequence: CASSVAPRGDEKLFF.

V usage is TRBV11-2 and J usage is TRBJ1-4; D gene uncertain. CDR1 and CDR2 (germline): SGHAT, FQNNGV. Between the trimmed V and J ends, which lost 4 bases and 4 bases, there was a span of 13 bases. This CDR3 is 15 amino acids long. CDR3 nucleotides: TGTGCCAGCAGCTCCGGTCTAGCAATTAATGAAAAACTGTTTTTT. Amino acid sequence: CASSSGLAINEKLFF.

The chain joins TRBV7-2 to TRBJ2-1, with TRBD2 identical over 13 bases. Germline V gene data show CDR1 as SGHTA and CDR2 as FQGNSA. The CDR3 is 16 amino acids. With V trimmed by 1 base and J by 8 bases, 5 bases remained unmatched. This CDR3 is CASSLVVLAGGHEQFF. CDR3 in DNA: TGTGCCAGCAGCTTAGTGGTACTAGCGGGGGGGCATGAGCAGTTCTTC.

The rearrangement links TRBV5-4 to TRBJ2-1; 7 nucleotides line up with TRBD2. The ends lost 0 bases at V and 0 bases at J; junction bases unmatched: 6. The CDR3 loop spans 17 amino acids. Germline CDR1 is SGHNT and CDR2 is YYREEE (reference sequence). As DNA, the CDR3 is TGTGCCAGCAGCTTGGGGACGGGACTAAGCTCCTACAATGAGCAGTTCTTC. It specifies CASSLGTGLSSYNEQFF.

The chain uses TRBV5-8 and TRBJ1-5, with D unclear. V shed 3 bases and J shed 8 bases, with 18 bases lying between them. Germline V gene sequence: CDR1 SGHTS, CDR2 YDEGEE. The CDR3 has 15 residues. The CDR3 loop is CASSSWTELIEPQHF. The CDR3 bases are TGTGCCAGCAGCTCGTGGACGGAGTTAATCGAGCCCCAGCATTTT. Together with reference TRBV5-8 and TRBJ1-5, the CDR3 gives the full variable domain: EAGVTQSPTHLIKTRGQQATLRCSPISGHTSVYWYQQALGLGLQFLLWYDEGEERNRGNFPPRFSGRQFPNYSSELNVNALELEDSALYLCASSSWTELIEPQHFGDGTRLSIL.

The chain joins TRBV5-6 to TRBJ2-7, with 9 positions matching TRBD1. V gave up 3 bases and J gave up 5 bases; unmatched junction bases: 3. CDR3 length equals 13 residues. Germline V gives CDR1 SGHDT, CDR2 YYEEEE. CDR3 sequence reads: CASSWDRADEQYF. Written as DNA, the CDR3 is TGTGCCAGCAGCTGGGACAGGGCCGACGAGCAGTACTTC.

The genes are TRBV7-2 and TRBJ2-3; 8 bases agree with TRBD2. This CDR3 comprises 15 residues. J lost 4 bases, V lost 7 bases, and 10 bases had no gene match. CDR1 is SGHTA, CDR2 FQGNSA, per germline. In DNA form, the CDR3 reads TGTGCCAGCACCCACCCCCTAGCGGGCCCAGATACGCAGTATTTT. This sequence encodes CASTHPLAGPDTQYF. The whole variable domain, filled in from reference TRBV7-2 and TRBJ2-3, reads GAGVSQSPSNKVTEKGKDVELRCDPISGHTALYWYRQSLGQGLEFLIYFQGNSAPDKSGLPSDRFSAERTGGSVSTLTIQRTQQEDSAVYLCASTHPLAGPDTQYFGPGTRLTVL.

The rearrangement uses TRBV7-9 and TRBJ2-5; D may be TRBD1 (5 bases). Looked up from germline, CDR1 is SEHNR and CDR2 is FQNEAQ (reference sequence). The V end lost 3 bases, the J end lost 1 base, and 9 bases lay between the germline ends. The CDR3 sequence is 14 residues long. CDR3 amino acids: CASSFRGAQETQYF. CDR3 sequence (DNA): TGTGCCAGCAGCTTTCGTGGGGCCCAAGAGACCCAGTACTTC.

The rearrangement links TRBV19 to TRBJ1-4; no firm D call. CDR3 size: 15 residues. The V end was cut by 5 bases, the J end by 8 bases, with 18 bases between. Germline lookup yields CDR1 LNHDA and CDR2 SQIVND (reference sequence). CDR3 amino acids: CASSAGRPRWEKLFF. The CDR3 DNA sequence: TGTGCCAGTAGTGCCGGGAGGCCTCGGTGGGAAAAACTGTTTTTT.

The J gene is TRBJ1-2, the V gene TRBV6-4; maybe TRBD1 (6 bases). The V and J ends lost 7 bases and 1 base respectively, with 10 bases between them. CDR3 size: 13 residues. Germline V gene data show CDR1 as MRHNA and CDR2 as SNTAGT. CDR3 nucleotides: TGTGCCAGCAAGAGGACAGTTAACTATGGCTACACCTTC. It encodes CASKRTVNYGYTF.

The chain employs TRBV7-2 and TRBJ2-7; 7 positions agree with TRBD1. This CDR3 contains 13 residues. Trimming took 5 bases from V and 2 from J; bases not matched to a gene: 3. Germline loops: CDR1 SGHTA, CDR2 FQGNSA. The CDR3 sequence is CASSQGTAYEQYF. In DNA form, the CDR3 reads TGTGCCAGCAGCCAAGGGACAGCCTACGAGCAGTACTTC.

The CDR3 DNA reads as TGTGCCAGTAGTATAGGGCCTCAAGAGACCCAGTACTTC. Protein: CASSIGPQETQYF. This chain links TRBV19 with TRBJ2-5; D not certain. Germline-derived CDR1 and CDR2 are LNHDA and SQIVND (reference sequence). Trimming pared 1 base from V and 2 bases from J, leaving 5 bases between. The CDR3 has 13 residues. Complete variable domain (other parts from reference TRBV19 and TRBJ2-5): DGGITQSPKYLFRKEGQNVTLSCEQNLNHDAMYWYRQDPGQGLRLIYYSQIVNDFQKGDIAEGYSVSREKKESFPLTVTSAQKNPTAFYLCASSIGPQETQYFGPGTRLLVL.